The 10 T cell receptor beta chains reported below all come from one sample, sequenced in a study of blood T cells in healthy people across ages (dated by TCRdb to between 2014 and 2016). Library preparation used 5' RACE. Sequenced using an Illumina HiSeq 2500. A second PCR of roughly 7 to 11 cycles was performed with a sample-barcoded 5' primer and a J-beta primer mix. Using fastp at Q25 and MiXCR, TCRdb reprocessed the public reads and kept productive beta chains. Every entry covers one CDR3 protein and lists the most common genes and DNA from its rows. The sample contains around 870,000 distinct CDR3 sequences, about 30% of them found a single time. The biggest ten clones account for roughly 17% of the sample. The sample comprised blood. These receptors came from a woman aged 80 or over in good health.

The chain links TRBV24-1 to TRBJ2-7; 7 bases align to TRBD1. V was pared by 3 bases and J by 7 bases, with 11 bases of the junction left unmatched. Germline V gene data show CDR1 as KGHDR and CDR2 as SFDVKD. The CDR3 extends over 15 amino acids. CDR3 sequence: CATSDTRQGVNEQYF. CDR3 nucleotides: TGTGCCACCAGTGATACCCGACAGGGTGTTAATGAGCAGTACTTC.

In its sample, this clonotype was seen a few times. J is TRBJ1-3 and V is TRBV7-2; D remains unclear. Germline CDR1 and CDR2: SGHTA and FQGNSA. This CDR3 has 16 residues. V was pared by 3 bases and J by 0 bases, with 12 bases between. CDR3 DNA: TGTGCCAGCAGCTTGAGGGCTGCGAGCTCTGGAAACACCATATATTTT. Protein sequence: CASSLRAASSGNTIYF. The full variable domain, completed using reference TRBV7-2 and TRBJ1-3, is GAGVSQSPSNKVTEKGKDVELRCDPISGHTALYWYRQSLGQGLEFLIYFQGNSAPDKSGLPSDRFSAERTGGSVSTLTIQRTQQEDSAVYLCASSLRAASSGNTIYFGEGSWLTVV.

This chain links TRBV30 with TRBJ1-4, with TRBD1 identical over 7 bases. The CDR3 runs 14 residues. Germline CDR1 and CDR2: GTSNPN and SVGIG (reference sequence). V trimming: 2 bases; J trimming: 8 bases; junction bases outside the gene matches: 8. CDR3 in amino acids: CAWSMGTATEKLFF. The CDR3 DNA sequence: TGTGCCTGGAGTATGGGGACAGCAACGGAAAAACTGTTTTTT.

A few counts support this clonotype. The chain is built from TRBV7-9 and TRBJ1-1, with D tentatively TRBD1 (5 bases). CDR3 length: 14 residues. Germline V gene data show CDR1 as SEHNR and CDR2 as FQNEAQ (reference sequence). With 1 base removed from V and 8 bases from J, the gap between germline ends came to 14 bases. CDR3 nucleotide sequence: TGTGCCAGCAGCTTAGTTCTCGGGACGGCCGAAGCTTTCTTT. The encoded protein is CASSLVLGTAEAFF.

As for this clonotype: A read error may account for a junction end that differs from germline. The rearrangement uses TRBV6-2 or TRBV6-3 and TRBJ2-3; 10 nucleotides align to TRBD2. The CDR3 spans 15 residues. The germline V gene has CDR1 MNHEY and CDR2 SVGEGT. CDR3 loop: CAGSYVAGGTDTQYF. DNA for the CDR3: TGTGCCGGCAGTTACGTAGCGGGGGGTACAGATACGCAGTATTTT.

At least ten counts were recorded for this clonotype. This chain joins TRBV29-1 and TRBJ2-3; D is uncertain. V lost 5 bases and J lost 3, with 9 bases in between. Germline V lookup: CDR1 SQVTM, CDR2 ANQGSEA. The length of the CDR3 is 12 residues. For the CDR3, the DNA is TGCAGCGTTAAACCTGGAACAGATACGCAGTATTTT. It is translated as CSVKPGTDTQYF.

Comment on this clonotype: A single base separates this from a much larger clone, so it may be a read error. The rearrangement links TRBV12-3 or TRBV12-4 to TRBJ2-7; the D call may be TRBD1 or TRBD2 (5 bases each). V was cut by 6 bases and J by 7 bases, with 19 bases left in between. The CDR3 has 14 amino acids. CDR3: CASRRGETYNEQYF. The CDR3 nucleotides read TGTGCCAGCAGACGAGGGGAGACCTACAATGAGCAGTACTTC.

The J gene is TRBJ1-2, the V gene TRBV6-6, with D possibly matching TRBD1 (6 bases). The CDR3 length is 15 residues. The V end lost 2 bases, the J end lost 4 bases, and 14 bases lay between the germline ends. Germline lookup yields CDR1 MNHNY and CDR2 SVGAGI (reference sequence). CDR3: CASSYRRTGPYGYTF. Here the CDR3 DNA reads TGTGCCAGCAGTTACCGCCGTACAGGGCCCTATGGCTACACCTTC.

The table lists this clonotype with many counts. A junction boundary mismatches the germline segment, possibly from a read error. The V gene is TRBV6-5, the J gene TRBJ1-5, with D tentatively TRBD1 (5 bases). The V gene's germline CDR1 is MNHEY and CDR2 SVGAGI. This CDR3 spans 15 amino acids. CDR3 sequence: CASSYSVGPYQPQHF. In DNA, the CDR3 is TGTGCCAGCAGTTACTCGGTGGGACCCTATCAACCCCAGCATTTT.

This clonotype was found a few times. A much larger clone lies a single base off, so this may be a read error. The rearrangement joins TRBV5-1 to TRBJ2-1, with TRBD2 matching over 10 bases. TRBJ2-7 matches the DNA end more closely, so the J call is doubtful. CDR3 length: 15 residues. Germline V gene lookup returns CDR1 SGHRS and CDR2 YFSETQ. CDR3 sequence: CASSSIAGGNNEQYF. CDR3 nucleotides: TGCGCCAGCAGCTCAATAGCGGGGGGAAACAATGAGCAGTACTTC.